The clone carrying this TCR beta chain is a singleton in its sample. The CDR3 runs to 16 residues. J gave up 2 bases and V 3 bases, and 5 bases lay outside the gene matches. Germline V gene sequence: CDR1 LNHDA, CDR2 SQIVND (reference sequence). Here immunoSEQ multiplex PCR was the method, and the copy in TCRdb shows in-frame clones only, minus some. Among tens of thousands of clones, 85% to 95% were seen once, and the ten largest hold around 3%. This sample is drawn from a study of T cells after somatic rescue of genetic block. The sequence was collected from a man aged 40-55 years. The chain has TRBV19 and TRBJ2-3, with 10 bases matching TRBD2. Sequencing was carried out using peripheral blood mononuclear cells (PBMCs). The CDR3 region is CASSIFSGRLTDTQYF. CDR3 sequence (DNA): TGTGCCAGTAGTATTTTTAGCGGGAGGCTCACAGATACGCAGTATTTT.